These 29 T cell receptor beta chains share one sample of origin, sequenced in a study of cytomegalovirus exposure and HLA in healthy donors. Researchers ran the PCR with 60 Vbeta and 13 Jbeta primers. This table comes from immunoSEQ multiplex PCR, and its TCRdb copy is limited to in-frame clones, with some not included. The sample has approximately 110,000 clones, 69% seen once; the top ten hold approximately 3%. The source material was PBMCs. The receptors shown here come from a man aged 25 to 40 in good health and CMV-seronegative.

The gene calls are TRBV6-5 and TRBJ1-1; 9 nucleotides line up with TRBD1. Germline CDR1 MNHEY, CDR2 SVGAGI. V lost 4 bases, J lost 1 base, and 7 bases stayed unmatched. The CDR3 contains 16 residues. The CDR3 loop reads CASSSNRGRGNTEAFF. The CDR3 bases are TGTGCCAGCAGTTCGAACAGGGGGCGAGGGAACACTGAAGCTTTCTTT.

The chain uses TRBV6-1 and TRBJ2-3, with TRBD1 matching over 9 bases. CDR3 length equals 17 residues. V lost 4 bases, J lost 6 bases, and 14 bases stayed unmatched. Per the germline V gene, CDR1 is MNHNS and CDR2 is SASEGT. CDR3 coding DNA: TGTGCCAGCAGTGGACAACCACAGGGGGCAATTTCCGATACGCAGTATTTT. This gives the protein CASSGQPQGAISDTQYF.

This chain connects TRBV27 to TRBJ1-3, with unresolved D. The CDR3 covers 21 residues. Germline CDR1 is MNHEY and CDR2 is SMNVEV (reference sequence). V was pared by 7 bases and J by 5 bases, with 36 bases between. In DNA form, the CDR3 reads TGTGCCAGCACCCCTTTGACGTCCTTTCCCAATGGGGAGTTTCGCAGAAACACCATATATTTT. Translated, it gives CASTPLTSFPNGEFRRNTIYF.

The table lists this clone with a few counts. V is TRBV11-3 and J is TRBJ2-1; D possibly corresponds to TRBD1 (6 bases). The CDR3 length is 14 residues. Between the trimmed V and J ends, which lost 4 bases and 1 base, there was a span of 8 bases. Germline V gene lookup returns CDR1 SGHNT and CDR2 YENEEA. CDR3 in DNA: TGTGCCAGCAGCTCCAGGGGATCCTACAATGAGCAGTTCTTC. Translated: CASSSRGSYNEQFF.

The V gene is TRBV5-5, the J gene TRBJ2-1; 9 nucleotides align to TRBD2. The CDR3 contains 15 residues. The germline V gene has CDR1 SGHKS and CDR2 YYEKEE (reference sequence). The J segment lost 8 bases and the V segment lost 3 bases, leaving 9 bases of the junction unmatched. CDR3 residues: CASSSSGTGYDEQFF. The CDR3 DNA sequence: TGTGCCAGCAGCTCTAGCGGGACGGGGTACGATGAGCAGTTCTTC.

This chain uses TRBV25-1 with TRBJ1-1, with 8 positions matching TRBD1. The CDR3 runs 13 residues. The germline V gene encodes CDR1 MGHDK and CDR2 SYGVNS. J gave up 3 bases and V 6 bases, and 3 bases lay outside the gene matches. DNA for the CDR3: TGTGCCAGCAGGGTGACAGGGGACACTGAAGCTTTCTTT. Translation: CASRVTGDTEAFF.

The CDR3 nucleotides read TGTGGCGCTCTCGAGGGTAGGGCCGGGGAGCTGTTTTTT. This encodes CGALEGRAGELFF. The V call is TRBV2, the J call TRBJ2-2, with D possibly being TRBD2 (5 bases). Germline CDR1 and CDR2: SNHLY and FYNNEI. This CDR3 region has 13 residues.

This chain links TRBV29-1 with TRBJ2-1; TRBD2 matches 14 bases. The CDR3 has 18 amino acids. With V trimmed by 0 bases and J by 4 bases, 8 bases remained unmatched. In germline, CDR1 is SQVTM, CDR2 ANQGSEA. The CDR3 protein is CSVEDGTSGRASYNEQFF. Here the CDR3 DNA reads TGCAGCGTTGAAGATGGGACTAGCGGGAGAGCTTCTTACAATGAGCAGTTCTTC.

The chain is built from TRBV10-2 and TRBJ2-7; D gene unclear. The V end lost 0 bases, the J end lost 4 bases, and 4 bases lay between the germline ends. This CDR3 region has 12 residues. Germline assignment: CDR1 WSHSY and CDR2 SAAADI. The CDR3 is CASSESRYEQYF. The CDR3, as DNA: TGCGCCAGCAGTGAGTCGCGGTACGAGCAGTACTTC.

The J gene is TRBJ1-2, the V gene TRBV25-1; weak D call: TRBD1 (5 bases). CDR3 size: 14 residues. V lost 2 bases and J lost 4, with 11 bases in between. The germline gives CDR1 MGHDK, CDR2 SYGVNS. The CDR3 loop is CASSEGGAGYGYTF. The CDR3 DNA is TGTGCCAGCAGTGAAGGTGGGGCTGGCTATGGCTACACCTTC.

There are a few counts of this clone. The CDR3 sequence: CAIPASGRDEQFF. In DNA, the CDR3 is TGTGCCATCCCGGCTAGCGGGAGGGATGAGCAGTTCTTC. The chain is built from TRBV28 and TRBJ2-1; 12 bases map to TRBD2. The CDR3 is 13 residues long. Germline V gene data show CDR1 as MDHEN and CDR2 as SYDVKM. V lost 10 bases to trimming and J lost 8 bases; unmatched junction nucleotides: 6.

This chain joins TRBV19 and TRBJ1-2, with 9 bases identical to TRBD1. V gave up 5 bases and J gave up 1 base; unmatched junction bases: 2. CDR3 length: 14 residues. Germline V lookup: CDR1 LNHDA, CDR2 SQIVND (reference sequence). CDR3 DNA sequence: TGTGCCAGTAGTCGGACAGGGGTTAACTATGGCTACACCTTC. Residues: CASSRTGVNYGYTF.

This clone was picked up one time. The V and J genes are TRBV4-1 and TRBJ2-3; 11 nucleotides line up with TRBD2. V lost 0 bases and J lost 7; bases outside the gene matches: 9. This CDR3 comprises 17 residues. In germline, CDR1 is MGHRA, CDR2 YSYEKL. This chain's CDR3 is CASSQDRGGTSGYTQYF. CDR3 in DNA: TGCGCCAGCAGCCAAGATCGGGGCGGGACTAGCGGTTATACGCAGTATTTT.

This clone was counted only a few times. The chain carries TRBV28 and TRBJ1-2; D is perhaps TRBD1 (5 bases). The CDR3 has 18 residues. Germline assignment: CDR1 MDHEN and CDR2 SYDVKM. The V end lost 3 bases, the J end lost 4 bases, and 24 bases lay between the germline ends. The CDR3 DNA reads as TGTGCCAGCAGTTTTGAAGGCGACGTCAAAGGACAACTCTATGGCTACACCTTC. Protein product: CASSFEGDVKGQLYGYTF.

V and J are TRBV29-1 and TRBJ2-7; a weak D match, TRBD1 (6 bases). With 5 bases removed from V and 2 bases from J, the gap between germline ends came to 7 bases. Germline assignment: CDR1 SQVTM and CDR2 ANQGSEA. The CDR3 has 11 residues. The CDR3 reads CSVRQAYEQYF. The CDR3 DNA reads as TGCAGCGTTAGACAGGCCTACGAGCAGTACTTC.

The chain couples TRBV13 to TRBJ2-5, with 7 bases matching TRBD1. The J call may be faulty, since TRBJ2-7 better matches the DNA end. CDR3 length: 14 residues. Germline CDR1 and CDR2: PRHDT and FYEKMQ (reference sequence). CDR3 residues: CASSPQTGQDEQYF. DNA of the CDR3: TGTGCCAGCAGCCCCCAGACAGGGCAGGACGAGCAGTACTTC.

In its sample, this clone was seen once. The CDR3 is CASSLDRYGTSGYNEQFF. CDR3 coding DNA: TGTGCCAGCAGCTTAGATCGGTACGGGACTAGCGGTTACAATGAGCAGTTCTTC. The chain combines TRBV11-2 with TRBJ2-1; the match to TRBD2 covers 11 bases. After removal of 0 bases from V and 4 bases from J, the junction contained 8 bases not matched to a gene. Germline values: CDR1 SGHAT, CDR2 FQNNGV. The CDR3 spans 18 residues.

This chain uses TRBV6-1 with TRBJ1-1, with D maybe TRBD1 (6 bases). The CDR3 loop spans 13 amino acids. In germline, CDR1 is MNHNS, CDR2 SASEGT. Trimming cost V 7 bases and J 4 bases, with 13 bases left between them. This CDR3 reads CASTVGGLTEAFF. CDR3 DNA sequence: TGTGCCAGCACTGTCGGGGGGCTCACTGAAGCTTTCTTT.

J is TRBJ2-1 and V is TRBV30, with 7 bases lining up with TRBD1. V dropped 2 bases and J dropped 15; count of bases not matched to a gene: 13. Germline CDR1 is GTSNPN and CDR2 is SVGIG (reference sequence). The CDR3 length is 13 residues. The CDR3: CAWSRDSSSGPFF. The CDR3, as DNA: TGTGCCTGGAGTAGGGACAGCTCATCCGGTCCGTTCTTC.

The CDR3: CASSYLLLSEAFF. CDR3 nucleotide sequence: TGTGCCAGCAGTTATTTATTGTTGTCTGAAGCTTTCTTT. The chain links TRBV6-5 to TRBJ1-1; D remains ambiguous. Trimming removed 3 bases at V and 6 bases at J, with 11 bases between. CDR3 length: 13 residues. Germline V gives CDR1 MNHEY, CDR2 SVGAGI.

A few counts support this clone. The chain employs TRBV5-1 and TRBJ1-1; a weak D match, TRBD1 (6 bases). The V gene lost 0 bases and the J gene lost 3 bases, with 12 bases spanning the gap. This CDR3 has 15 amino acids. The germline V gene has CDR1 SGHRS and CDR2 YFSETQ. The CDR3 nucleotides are TGCGCCAGCAGCTTGGACGGAAACAGGGACACTGAAGCTTTCTTT. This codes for CASSLDGNRDTEAFF.

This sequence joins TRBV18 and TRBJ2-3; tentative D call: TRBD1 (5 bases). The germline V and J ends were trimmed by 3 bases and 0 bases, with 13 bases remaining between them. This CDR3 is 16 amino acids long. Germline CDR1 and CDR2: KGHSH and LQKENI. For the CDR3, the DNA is TGTGCCAGCTCACCCTCCCCGGACACCAGCACAGATACGCAGTATTTT. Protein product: CASSPSPDTSTDTQYF.

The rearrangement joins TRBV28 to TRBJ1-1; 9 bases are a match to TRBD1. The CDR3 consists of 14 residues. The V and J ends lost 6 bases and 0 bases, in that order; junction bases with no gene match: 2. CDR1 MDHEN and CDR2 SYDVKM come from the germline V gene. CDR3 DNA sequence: TGTGCCAGCAGCCGGGACAGGGTGAACACTGAAGCTTTCTTT. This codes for CASSRDRVNTEAFF.

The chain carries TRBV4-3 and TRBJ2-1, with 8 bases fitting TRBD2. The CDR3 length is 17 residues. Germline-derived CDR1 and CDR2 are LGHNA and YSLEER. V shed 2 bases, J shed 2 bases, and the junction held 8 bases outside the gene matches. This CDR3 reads CASSQSTGTRPYNEQFF. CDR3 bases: TGCGCCAGCAGCCAATCTACCGGGACTAGGCCCTACAATGAGCAGTTCTTC.

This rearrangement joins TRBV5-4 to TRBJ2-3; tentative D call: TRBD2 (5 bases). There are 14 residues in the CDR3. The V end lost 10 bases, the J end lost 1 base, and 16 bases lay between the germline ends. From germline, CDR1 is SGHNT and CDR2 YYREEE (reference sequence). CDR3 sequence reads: CAGGSFRGTDTQYF. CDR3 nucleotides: TGTGCCGGAGGCTCGTTTAGGGGCACAGATACGCAGTATTTT.

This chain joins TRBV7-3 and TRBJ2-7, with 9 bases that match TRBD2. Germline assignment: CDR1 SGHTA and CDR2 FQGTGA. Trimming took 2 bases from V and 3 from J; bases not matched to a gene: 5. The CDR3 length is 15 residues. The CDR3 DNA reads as TGTGCCAGCAGCTTAGTGGCGGGAGGGCTCTACGAGCAGTACTTC. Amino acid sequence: CASSLVAGGLYEQYF.

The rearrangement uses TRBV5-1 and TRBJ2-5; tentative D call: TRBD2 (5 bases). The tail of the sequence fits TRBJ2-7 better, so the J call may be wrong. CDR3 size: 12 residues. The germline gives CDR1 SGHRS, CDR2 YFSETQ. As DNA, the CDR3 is TGCGCCAGCAGCTTGGGAGGGTACGAGCAGTACTTC. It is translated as CASSLGGYEQYF.

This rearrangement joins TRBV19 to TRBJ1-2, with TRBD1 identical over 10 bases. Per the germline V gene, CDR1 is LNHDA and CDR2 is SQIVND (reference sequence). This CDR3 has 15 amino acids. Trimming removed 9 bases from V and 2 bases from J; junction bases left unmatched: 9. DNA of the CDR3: TGTGCCAGCACTGACAGGGGGCGAAGAAACTATGGCTACACCTTC. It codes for CASTDRGRRNYGYTF.

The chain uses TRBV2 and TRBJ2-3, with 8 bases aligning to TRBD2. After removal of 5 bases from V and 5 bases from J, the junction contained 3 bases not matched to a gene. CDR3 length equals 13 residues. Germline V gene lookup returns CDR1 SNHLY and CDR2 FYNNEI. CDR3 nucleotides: TGTGCCAGCAGTCGGGAGGGAGGAGATACGCAGTATTTT. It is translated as CASSREGGDTQYF.